The 21 T cell receptor beta chains listed next were all sequenced from one sample in a study of blood T cell repertoires in COVID-19. Some clones are missing from TCRdb's copy, which holds only in-frame ones; the method was immunoSEQ multiplex PCR. The sample lists some 190,000 clones; 80% to 90% were seen once. The sequenced sample was peripheral blood. These receptors were taken from a human donor with active or convalescent COVID-19. The donor label of this sample is uncertain.

This clone is a singleton in its sample. This chain uses TRBV10-3 with TRBJ2-6; 7 nucleotides match TRBD1. Germline loops: CDR1 ENHRY, CDR2 SYGVKD. The trim removed 0 bases at V and 3 bases at J, leaving 2 bases unmatched. This CDR3 is 16 amino acids long. CDR3 coding DNA: TGTGCCATCAGTGAGTCAGGGGGCGGTGGGGCCAACGTCCTGACTTTC. It yields the protein CAISESGGGGANVLTF.

The genes are TRBV6-1 and TRBJ1-4; tentatively, D is TRBD1 (6 bases). This CDR3 spans 16 amino acids. V was clipped by 4 bases and J by 4 bases, with 16 bases between them. Germline V gene sequence: CDR1 MNHNS, CDR2 SASEGT. CDR3 sequence (DNA): TGTGCCAGCAGTGCCTCCAGGGGCGGTTATAATGAAAAACTGTTTTTT. This gives the protein CASSASRGGYNEKLFF.

This clone has only one observation. V and J are TRBV24-1 and TRBJ2-1; 13 nucleotides match TRBD2. The CDR3 sequence is 16 residues long. Germline V gene sequence: CDR1 KGHDR, CDR2 SFDVKD. V shed 4 bases and J 4 bases; nucleotides not matched to a gene: 3. The CDR3 loop is CATSERLAGGYNEQFF. DNA for the CDR3: TGTGCCACCAGTGAGCGACTAGCGGGGGGATACAATGAGCAGTTCTTC.

J is TRBJ1-2 and V is TRBV13, with 8 bases matching TRBD1. Germline assignment: CDR1 PRHDT and CDR2 FYEKMQ (reference sequence). The CDR3 covers 15 residues. J gave up 2 bases and V 3 bases, and 5 bases lay outside the gene matches. This CDR3 reads CASSFSDRENYGYTF. The CDR3 nucleotides are TGTGCCAGCAGCTTCTCGGACAGGGAGAACTATGGCTACACCTTC.

This clone appeared once. This chain links TRBV5-5 with TRBJ2-4; no firm D call. CDR1 SGHKS and CDR2 YYEKEE come from the germline V gene (reference sequence). V dropped 3 bases and J dropped 5 bases, with 12 bases sitting between them. This CDR3 is 14 amino acids long. The CDR3 is CASSSPERENIQYF. The CDR3 DNA follows: TGTGCCAGCAGCTCCCCAGAGCGCGAAAACATTCAGTACTTC.

V usage is TRBV5-1 and J usage is TRBJ1-4; the match to TRBD1 covers 8 bases. Germline CDR1 and CDR2: SGHRS and YFSETQ. J lost 5 bases, V lost 4 bases, and 7 bases had no gene match. This CDR3 has 15 amino acids. CDR3 sequence: CASSANQGANEKLFF. DNA of the CDR3: TGCGCCAGCAGCGCCAACCAGGGGGCAAATGAAAAACTGTTTTTT.

The rearrangement joins TRBV7-9 to TRBJ2-5, with a tentative D call TRBD1 (6 bases). The CDR3 has 13 residues. V was pared by 6 bases and J by 2 bases, with 10 bases between. Germline V gene sequence: CDR1 SEHNR, CDR2 FQNEAQ (reference sequence). The CDR3 nucleotides are TGTGCCAGCAGGCGTACAGGGCAAGAGACCCAGTACTTC. Residues: CASRRTGQETQYF.

The genes are TRBV28 and TRBJ2-7; 7 nucleotides line up with TRBD1. The CDR3 sequence is 15 residues long. V gave up 5 bases and J gave up 2 bases; unmatched junction bases: 9. Germline V gene sequence: CDR1 MDHEN, CDR2 SYDVKM. CDR3 sequence (DNA): TGTGCCAGCAGTCAAAACTCCGGGACAGCCTACGAGCAGTACTTC. The encoded protein is CASSQNSGTAYEQYF.

To note about this clone: The junction and the germline gene differ at one end; a read error may be behind it. This chain links TRBV7-9 with TRBJ2-1; 7 bases are shared with TRBD2. In germline, CDR1 is SEHNR, CDR2 FQNEAQ (reference sequence). This CDR3 region has 15 residues. The CDR3 sequence is CASTLLANSYNEQFF. The CDR3, as DNA: TGTGCCAGCACCTTACTAGCGAACTCCTACAATGAGCAGTTCTTC.

This rearrangement joins TRBV7-3 to TRBJ2-1; 10 positions match TRBD2. V was clipped by 5 bases and J by 10 bases; unmatched bases: 11. This CDR3 region has 15 residues. The V gene's germline CDR1 is SGHTA and CDR2 FQGTGA. The DNA for the CDR3 is TGTGCCAGCAGCCCCGGACTAGCGGAGGTTGGGGAGCAGTTCTTC. Translated, it gives CASSPGLAEVGEQFF.

Here the CDR3 reads CASSVGERGNQPQHF. The CDR3 bases are TGTGCCAGCAGTGTCGGGGAGAGGGGCAATCAGCCCCAGCATTTT. The rearrangement links TRBV2 to TRBJ1-5; D uncertain. Germline CDR1 reads SNHLY; CDR2 reads FYNNEI. Between the trimmed V and J ends, which lost 4 bases and 2 bases, there was a span of 12 bases. This CDR3 region has 15 residues. The variable domain in full, completed from reference TRBV2 and TRBJ1-5, reads EPEVTQTPSHQVTQMGQEVILRCVPISNHLYFYWYRQILGQKVEFLVSFYNNEISEKSEIFDDQFSVERPDGSNFTLKIRSTKLEDSAMYFCASSVGERGNQPQHFGDGTRLSIL.

The chain carries TRBV5-4 and TRBJ2-5; 9 nucleotides match TRBD2. CDR1 and CDR2 from the germline V gene are SGHNT and YYREEE (reference sequence). The CDR3 loop spans 15 amino acids. Losses at the gene ends were 3 bases for V and 3 bases for J; bases not matched to a gene: 6. The CDR3 sequence is CASSSWASGEETQYF. The CDR3 bases are TGTGCCAGCAGCTCCTGGGCTAGCGGGGAAGAGACCCAGTACTTC.

The chain is built from TRBV24-1 and TRBJ2-5, with a possible D match to TRBD1 (6 bases). The CDR3 has 14 residues. Trimming removed 7 bases at V and 2 bases at J, with 13 bases between. Germline V gene data show CDR1 as KGHDR and CDR2 as SFDVKD. DNA of the CDR3: TGTGCCACCAGCCGGGACAACTCACAAGAGACCCAGTACTTC. Its translation is CATSRDNSQETQYF.

The chain uses TRBV6-4 and TRBJ1-1, with D unresolved. Trimming shortened V by 6 bases and J by 5 bases, and 19 bases separated the two germline ends. This CDR3 has 15 amino acids. Germline V CDR1 and CDR2: MRHNA, SNTAGT. CDR3 loop: CASSETGGEATEAFF. In DNA form, the CDR3 reads TGTGCCAGCAGCGAGACGGGTGGGGAGGCGACTGAAGCTTTCTTT.

The chain links TRBV11-2 to TRBJ1-4; D perhaps matches TRBD1 (5 bases). Germline CDR1 reads SGHAT; CDR2 reads FQNNGV. CDR3 length: 15 residues. V was trimmed by 8 bases and J by 7 bases, leaving 20 bases between them. The CDR3 here is CASVRTRGSGEKLFF. The CDR3 DNA follows: TGTGCCAGCGTTCGAACTCGGGGGAGCGGTGAAAAACTGTTTTTT.

The genes are TRBV12-3 or TRBV12-4 and TRBJ2-5, with D unclear. The length of the CDR3 is 12 residues. With 5 bases removed from V and 5 bases from J, the gap between germline ends came to 9 bases. The CDR3 DNA follows: TGTGCCAGCAGTGCCTTAGTGGAGACCCAGTACTTC. Its translation: CASSALVETQYF.

The chain recombines TRBV30 with TRBJ1-1; 8 bases align to TRBD1. The CDR3 is 17 residues long. CDR1 is GTSNPN and CDR2 is SVGIG in the germline V gene (reference sequence). V lost 3 bases and J lost 4; bases outside the gene matches: 16. CDR3 DNA: TGTGCCTGGAGGGGAAGAACAGGGGGAGTGAAGGTCACTGAAGCTTTCTTT. Amino acid sequence: CAWRGRTGGVKVTEAFF.

The chain recombines TRBV7-9 with TRBJ2-1; no clear D gene. V shed 0 bases and J shed 9 bases, with 6 bases lying between them. Germline lookup yields CDR1 SEHNR and CDR2 FQNEAQ (reference sequence). The CDR3 sequence is 12 residues long. CDR3 amino acids: CASSLARVEQFF. The CDR3 nucleotides read TGTGCCAGCAGCTTAGCGCGAGTTGAGCAGTTCTTC.

The table lists this clone with a few counts. In DNA, the CDR3 is TGTGCCAGCAGTGAATGGGCGGGAGGGCCCACAGATACGCAGTATTTT. Translating it yields CASSEWAGGPTDTQYF. The J gene is TRBJ2-3, the V gene TRBV6-1, with 9 bases lining up with TRBD2. The V and J ends lost 2 bases and 2 bases, in that order; junction bases with no gene match: 5. Germline lookup yields CDR1 MNHNS and CDR2 SASEGT. The CDR3 runs to 16 residues.

The V call is TRBV28, the J call TRBJ1-1; 10 bases match TRBD1. J lost 5 bases, V lost 4 bases, and 4 bases had no gene match. The CDR3 is 14 residues long. Germline CDR1 MDHEN, CDR2 SYDVKM. CDR3 amino acids: CASSWDRGGTEAFF. The CDR3 DNA reads as TGTGCCAGCAGTTGGGACAGGGGAGGAACTGAAGCTTTCTTT.

V and J are TRBV5-1 and TRBJ2-3, with 12 bases lining up with TRBD2. In germline, CDR1 is SGHRS, CDR2 YFSETQ. The CDR3 runs 17 residues. V gave up 1 base and J gave up 5 bases; unmatched junction bases: 8. The CDR3 bases are TGCGCCAGCAGCTTGTCGCTAGCGGGAGGGGTGGGAGATACGCAGTATTTT. Amino acids: CASSLSLAGGVGDTQYF.